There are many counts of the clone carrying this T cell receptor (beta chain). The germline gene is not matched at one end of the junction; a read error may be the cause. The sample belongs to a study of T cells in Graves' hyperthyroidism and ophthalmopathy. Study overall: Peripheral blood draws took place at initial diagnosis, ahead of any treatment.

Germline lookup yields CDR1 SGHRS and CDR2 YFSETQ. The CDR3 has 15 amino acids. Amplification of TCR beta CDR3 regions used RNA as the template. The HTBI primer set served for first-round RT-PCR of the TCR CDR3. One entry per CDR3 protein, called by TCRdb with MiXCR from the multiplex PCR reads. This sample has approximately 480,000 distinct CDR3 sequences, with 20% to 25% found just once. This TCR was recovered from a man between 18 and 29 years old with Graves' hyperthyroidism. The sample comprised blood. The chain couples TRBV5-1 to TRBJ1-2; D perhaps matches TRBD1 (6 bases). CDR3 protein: CASSLKDSENYGHTF. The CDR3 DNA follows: TGCGCCAGCAGCTTGAAGGACAGCGAAAACTATGGCCACACCTTC.